This T cell receptor beta chain came from a study of blood T cell repertoires in COVID-19. Study-level background: From T cells, B-cell-depleted T cells, or PBMCs came the material, which was cDNA or gDNA.

A few counts support this clone. Germline V lookup: CDR1 SGHAT, CDR2 FQNNGV. This CDR3 spans 12 amino acids. Trimming took 5 bases from V and 7 from J, leaving 11 bases between them. Original analysis: Amplification of reference gene primers was used by the study to estimate nucleated cell counts. Measured with immunoSEQ multiplex PCR; TCRdb has only the in-frame clones, and not every one. That table is the source of V, J and clone size, and D and trimming were worked out from the DNA. This table holds 200,000 to 250,000 clones, around nine tenths found once. Material for sequencing was peripheral blood. The TCR was taken from a man aged 18 to 30 with active or convalescent COVID-19. The chain has TRBV11-2 and TRBJ1-2; D not certain. The CDR3 region has the DNA TGTGCCAGCAGCGAGGCTGCGACTGGCTACACCTTC. Protein product: CASSEAATGYTF.